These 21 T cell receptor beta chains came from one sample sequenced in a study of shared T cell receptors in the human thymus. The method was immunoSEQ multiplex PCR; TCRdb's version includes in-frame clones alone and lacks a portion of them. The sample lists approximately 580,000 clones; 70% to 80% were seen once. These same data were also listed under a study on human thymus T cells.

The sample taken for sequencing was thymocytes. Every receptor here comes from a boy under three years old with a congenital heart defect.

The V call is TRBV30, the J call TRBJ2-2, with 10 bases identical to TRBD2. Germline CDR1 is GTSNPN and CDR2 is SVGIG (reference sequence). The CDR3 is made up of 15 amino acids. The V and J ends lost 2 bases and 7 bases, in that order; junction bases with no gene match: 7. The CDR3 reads CAWSTSGAYGGELFF. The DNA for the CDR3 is TGTGCCTGGAGTACTAGCGGGGCCTATGGCGGGGAGCTGTTTTTT.

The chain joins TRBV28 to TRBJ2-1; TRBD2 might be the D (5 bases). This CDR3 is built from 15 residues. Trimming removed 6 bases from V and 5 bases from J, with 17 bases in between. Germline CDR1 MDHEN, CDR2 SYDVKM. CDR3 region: CASSLTSFPDNEQFF. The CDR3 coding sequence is TGTGCCAGCAGCCTAACTAGTTTCCCAGACAATGAGCAGTTCTTC.

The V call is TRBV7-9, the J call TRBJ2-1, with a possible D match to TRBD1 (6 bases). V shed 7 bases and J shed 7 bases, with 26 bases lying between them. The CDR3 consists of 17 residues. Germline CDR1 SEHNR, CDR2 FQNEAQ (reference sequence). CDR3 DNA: TGTGCCAGCAAATGCTTACAGGGCTGGACTCCTTATAATGAGCAGTTCTTC. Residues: CASKCLQGWTPYNEQFF.

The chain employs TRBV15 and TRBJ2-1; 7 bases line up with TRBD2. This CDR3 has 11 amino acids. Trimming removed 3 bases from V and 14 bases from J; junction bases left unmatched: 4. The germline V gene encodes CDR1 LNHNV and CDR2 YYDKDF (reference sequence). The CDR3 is CATSRGRGEFF. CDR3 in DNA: TGTGCCACCAGCAGGGGTCGGGGGGAGTTCTTC. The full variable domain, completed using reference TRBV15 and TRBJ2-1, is DAMVIQNPRYQVTQFGKPVTLSCSQTLNHNVMYWYQQKSSQAPKLLFHYYDKDFNNEADTPDNFQSRRPNTSFCFLDIRSPGLGDTAMYLCATSRGRGEFFGPGTRLTVL.

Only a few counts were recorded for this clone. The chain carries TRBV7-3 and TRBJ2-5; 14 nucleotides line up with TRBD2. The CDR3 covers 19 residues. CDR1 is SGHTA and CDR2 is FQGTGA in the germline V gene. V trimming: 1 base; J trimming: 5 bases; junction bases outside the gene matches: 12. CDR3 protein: CASSLNPGTSGRAEETQYF. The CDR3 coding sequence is TGTGCCAGCAGCTTAAATCCCGGGACTAGCGGGAGAGCGGAGGAGACCCAGTACTTC.

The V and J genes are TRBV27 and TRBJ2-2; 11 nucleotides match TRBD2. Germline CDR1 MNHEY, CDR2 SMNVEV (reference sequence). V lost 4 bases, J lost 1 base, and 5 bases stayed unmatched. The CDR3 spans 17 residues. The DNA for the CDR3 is TGTGCCAGCAGTTCCCCGACTAGCGGGATGAACACCGGGGAGCTGTTTTTT. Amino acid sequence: CASSSPTSGMNTGELFF.

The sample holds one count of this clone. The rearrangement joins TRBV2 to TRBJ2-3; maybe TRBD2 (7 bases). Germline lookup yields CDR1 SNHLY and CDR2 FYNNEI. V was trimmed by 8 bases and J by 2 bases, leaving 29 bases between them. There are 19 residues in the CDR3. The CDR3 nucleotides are TGTGCCAGCGGGGGAGGGGGGGGTGAAGGGTTGACCTACACAGATACGCAGTATTTT. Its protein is CASGGGGGEGLTYTDTQYF.

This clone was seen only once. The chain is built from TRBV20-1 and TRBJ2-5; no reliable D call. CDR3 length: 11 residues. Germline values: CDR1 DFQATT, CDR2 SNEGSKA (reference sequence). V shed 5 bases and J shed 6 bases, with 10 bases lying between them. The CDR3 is CSASRGKTQYF. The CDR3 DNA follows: TGCAGTGCTTCACGAGGCAAGACCCAGTACTTC.

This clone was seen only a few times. The CDR3 region is CASSVAGVGDTQYF. CDR3 nucleotides: TGTGCCAGCAGCGTAGCGGGAGTAGGCGATACGCAGTATTTT. The chain joins TRBV27 to TRBJ2-3; 9 nucleotides match TRBD2. The germline V gene has CDR1 MNHEY and CDR2 SMNVEV (reference sequence). V was clipped by 6 bases and J by 6 bases; unmatched bases: 7. This CDR3 is 14 amino acids long.

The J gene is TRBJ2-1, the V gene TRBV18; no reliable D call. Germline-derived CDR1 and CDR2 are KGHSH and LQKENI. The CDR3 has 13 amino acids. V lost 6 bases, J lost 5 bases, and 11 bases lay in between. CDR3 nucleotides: TGTGCCAGCTCCCCCGAACACAACAATGAGCAGTTCTTC. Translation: CASSPEHNNEQFF.

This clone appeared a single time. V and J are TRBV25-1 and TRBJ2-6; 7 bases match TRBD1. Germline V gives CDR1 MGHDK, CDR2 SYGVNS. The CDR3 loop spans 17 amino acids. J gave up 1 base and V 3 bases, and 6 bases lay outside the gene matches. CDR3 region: CASSDNRGWSGANVLTF. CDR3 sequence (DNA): TGTGCCAGCAGTGACAACAGGGGATGGTCTGGGGCCAACGTCCTGACTTTC.

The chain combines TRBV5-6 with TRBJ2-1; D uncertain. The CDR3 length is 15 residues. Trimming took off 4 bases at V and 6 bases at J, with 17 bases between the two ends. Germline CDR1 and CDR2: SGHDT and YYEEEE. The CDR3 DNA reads TGTGCCAGCAGCCCACCAACCCAAGAGAGCAATGAGCAGTTCTTC. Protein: CASSPPTQESNEQFF.

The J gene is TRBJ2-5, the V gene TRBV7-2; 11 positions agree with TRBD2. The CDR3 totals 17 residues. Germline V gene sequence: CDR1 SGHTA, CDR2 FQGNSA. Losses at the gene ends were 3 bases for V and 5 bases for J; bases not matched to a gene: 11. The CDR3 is CASSFRGTTSGMETQYF. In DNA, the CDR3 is TGTGCCAGCAGCTTCCGGGGGACGACTAGCGGGATGGAGACCCAGTACTTC. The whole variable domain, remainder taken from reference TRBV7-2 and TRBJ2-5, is GAGVSQSPSNKVTEKGKDVELRCDPISGHTALYWYRQSLGQGLEFLIYFQGNSAPDKSGLPSDRFSAERTGGSVSTLTIQRTQQEDSAVYLCASSFRGTTSGMETQYFGPGTRLLVL.

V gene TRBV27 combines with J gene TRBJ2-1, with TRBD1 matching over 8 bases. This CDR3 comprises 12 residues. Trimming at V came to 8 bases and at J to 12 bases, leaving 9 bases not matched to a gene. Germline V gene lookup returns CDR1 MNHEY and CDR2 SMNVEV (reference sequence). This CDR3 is CASSSRGRLQFF. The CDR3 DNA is TGTGCCAGCTCAAGCAGGGGGCGCCTGCAGTTCTTC.

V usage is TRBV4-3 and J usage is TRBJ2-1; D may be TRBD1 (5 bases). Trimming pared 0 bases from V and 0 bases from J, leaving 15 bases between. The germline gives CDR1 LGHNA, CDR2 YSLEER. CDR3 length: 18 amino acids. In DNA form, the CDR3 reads TGCGCCAGCAGCCAAGAGGGCTACGACAGAGGCTCCTACAATGAGCAGTTCTTC. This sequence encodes CASSQEGYDRGSYNEQFF.

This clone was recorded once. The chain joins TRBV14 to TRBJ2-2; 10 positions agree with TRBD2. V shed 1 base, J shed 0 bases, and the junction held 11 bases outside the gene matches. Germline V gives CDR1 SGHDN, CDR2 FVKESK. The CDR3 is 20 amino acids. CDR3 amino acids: CASSQGGAIAGGSNTGELFF. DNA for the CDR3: TGTGCCAGCAGCCAAGGAGGAGCGATAGCGGGAGGCTCGAACACCGGGGAGCTGTTTTTT.

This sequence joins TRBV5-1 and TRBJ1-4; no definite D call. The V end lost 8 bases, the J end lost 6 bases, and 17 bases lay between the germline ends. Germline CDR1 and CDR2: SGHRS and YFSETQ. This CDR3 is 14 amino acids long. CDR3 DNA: TGCGCCAGTAGACTCGGCGACGCGTATGAAAAACTGTTTTTT. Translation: CASRLGDAYEKLFF.

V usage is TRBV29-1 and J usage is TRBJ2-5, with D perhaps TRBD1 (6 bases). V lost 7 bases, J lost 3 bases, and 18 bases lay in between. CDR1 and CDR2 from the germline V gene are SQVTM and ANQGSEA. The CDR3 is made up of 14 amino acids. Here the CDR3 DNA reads TGCAGCGGTTTAGAAGTGGCAGGGGAAGAGACCCAGTACTTC. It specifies CSGLEVAGEETQYF.

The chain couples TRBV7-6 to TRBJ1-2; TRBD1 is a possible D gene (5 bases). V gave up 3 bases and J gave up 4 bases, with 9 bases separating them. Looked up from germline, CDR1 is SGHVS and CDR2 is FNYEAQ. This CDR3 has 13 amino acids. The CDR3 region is CASSFGGGYGYTF. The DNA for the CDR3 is TGTGCCAGCAGCTTCGGGGGAGGCTATGGCTACACCTTC.

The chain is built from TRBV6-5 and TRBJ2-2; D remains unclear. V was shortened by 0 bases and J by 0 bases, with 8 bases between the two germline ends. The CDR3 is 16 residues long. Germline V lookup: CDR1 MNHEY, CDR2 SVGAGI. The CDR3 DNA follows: TGTGCCAGCAGTTACTCGAAAGGAGCGAACACCGGGGAGCTGTTTTTT. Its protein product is CASSYSKGANTGELFF.

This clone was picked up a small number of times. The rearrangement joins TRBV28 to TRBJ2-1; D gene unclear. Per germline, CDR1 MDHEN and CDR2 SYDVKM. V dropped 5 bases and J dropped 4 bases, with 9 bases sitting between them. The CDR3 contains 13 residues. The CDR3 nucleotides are TGTGCCAGCAGTATAGACGGGTACAATGAGCAGTTCTTC. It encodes CASSIDGYNEQFF.